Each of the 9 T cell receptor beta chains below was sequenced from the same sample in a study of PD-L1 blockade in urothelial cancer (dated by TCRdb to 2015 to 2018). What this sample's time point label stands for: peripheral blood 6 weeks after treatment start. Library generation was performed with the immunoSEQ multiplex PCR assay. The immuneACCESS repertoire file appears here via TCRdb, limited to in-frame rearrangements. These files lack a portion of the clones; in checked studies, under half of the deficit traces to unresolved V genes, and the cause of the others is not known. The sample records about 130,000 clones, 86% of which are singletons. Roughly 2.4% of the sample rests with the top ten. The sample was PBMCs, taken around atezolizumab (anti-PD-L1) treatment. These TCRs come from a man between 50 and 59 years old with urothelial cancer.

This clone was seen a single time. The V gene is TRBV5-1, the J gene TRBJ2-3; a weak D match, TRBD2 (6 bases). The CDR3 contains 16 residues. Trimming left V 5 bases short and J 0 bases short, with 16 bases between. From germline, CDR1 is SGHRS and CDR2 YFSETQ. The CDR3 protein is CASREGTDLSTDTQYF. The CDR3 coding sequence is TGCGCCAGCAGGGAGGGGACGGATCTAAGCACAGATACGCAGTATTTT.

The CDR3 protein is CASSPPPGLGGETQYF. The CDR3 DNA reads TGTGCCAGCAGCCCGCCGCCGGGACTCGGAGGGGAGACCCAGTACTTC. The rearrangement links TRBV14 to TRBJ2-5; maybe TRBD2 (6 bases). V was pared by 4 bases and J by 5 bases, with 20 bases between. In germline, CDR1 is SGHDN, CDR2 FVKESK. This CDR3 comprises 16 residues.

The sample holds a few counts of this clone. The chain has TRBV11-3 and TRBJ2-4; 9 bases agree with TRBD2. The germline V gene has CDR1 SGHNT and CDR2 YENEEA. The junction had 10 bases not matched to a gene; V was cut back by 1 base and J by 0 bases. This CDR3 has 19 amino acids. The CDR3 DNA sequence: TGTGCCAGCAGCTTAGGAGGTAGTAGCGGGAGTCAAGCCAAAAACATTCAGTACTTC. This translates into CASSLGGSSGSQAKNIQYF.

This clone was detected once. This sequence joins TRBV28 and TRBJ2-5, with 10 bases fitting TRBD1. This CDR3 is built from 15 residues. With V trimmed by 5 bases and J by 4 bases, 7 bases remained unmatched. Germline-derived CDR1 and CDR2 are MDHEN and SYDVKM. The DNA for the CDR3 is TGTGCCAGCAGTCTCTCAGGGGACAGGGGAGAGACCCAGTACTTC. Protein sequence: CASSLSGDRGETQYF.

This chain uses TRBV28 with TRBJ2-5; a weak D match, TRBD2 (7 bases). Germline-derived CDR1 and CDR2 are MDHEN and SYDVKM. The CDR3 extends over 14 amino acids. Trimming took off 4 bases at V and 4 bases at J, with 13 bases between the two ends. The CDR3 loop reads CASSSREGGETQYF. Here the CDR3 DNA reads TGTGCCAGCAGTTCGAGGGAGGGGGGAGAGACCCAGTACTTC.

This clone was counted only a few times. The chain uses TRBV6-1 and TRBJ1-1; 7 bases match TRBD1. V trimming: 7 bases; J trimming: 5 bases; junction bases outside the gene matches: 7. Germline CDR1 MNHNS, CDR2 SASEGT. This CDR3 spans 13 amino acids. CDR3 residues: CASIRQGRTEAFF. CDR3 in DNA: TGTGCCAGCATCCGACAGGGCAGGACTGAAGCTTTCTTT.

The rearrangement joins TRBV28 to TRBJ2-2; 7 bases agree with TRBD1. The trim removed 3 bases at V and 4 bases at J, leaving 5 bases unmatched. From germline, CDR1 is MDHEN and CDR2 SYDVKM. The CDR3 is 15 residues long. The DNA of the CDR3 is TGTGCCAGCAGTTTTGAGACAGGGACCACCGGGGAGCTGTTTTTT. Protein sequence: CASSFETGTTGELFF.

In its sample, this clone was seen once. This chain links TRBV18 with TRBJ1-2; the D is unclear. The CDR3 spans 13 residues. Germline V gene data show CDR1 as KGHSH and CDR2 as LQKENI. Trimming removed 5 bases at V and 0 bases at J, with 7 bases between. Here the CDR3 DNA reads TGTGCCAGCTCAGCGTTCTCTAACTATGGCTACACCTTC. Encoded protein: CASSAFSNYGYTF. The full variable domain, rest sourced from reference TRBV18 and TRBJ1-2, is NAGVMQNPRHLVRRRGQEARLRCSPMKGHSHVYWYRQLPEEGLKFMVYLQKENIIDESGMPKERFSAEFPKEGPSILRIQQVVRGDSAAYFCASSAFSNYGYTFGSGTRLTVV.

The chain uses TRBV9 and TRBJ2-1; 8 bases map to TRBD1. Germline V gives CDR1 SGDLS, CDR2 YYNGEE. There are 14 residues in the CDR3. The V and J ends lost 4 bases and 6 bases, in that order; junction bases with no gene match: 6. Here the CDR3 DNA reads TGTGCCAGCAGCCCTCGACAGGGGCTCAATGAGCAGTTCTTC. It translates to CASSPRQGLNEQFF. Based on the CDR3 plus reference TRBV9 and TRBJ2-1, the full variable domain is DSGVTQTPKHLITATGQRVTLRCSPRSGDLSVYWYQQSLDQGLQFLIQYYNGEERAKGNILERFSAQQFPDLHSELNLSSLELGDSALYFCASSPRQGLNEQFFGPGTRLTVL.